These T cell receptor beta chains were read from a single sample in a study of regulatory T cells in long-lasting Graves disease. TCRdb independently ran MiXCR on the multiplex PCR reads; one entry per CDR3 protein. The sample lists 400,000 to 500,000 distinct CDR3 sequences; approximately 22% were seen once. The sample in question was peripheral blood mononuclear cells (PBMCs), obtained when the disease was refractory, from a patient treated with antithyroid drugs. All receptors derive from a female donor with Graves disease. CDR3s include the opening cysteine and the closing phenylalanine or tryptophan. The D gene is left open where the match is weak.

J gene	V gene	D gene	CDR3 protein
TRBJ1-1	TRBV19	TRBD1	CASSIGDRVRNTEAFF
TRBJ1-2	TRBV11-2	NA	CASSPPTGDFGYTF
TRBJ2-2	TRBV3-1	NA	CASSPPVLGTGELFF
TRBJ2-2	TRBV2	TRBD1	CASNTGGMNTGELFF
TRBJ2-2	TRBV12-3/TRBV12-4	NA	CASRGTTSFTGELFF
TRBJ1-1	TRBV5-1	NA	CASSFSRREAFF
TRBJ2-7	TRBV30	NA	CAWSDIYEQYF
TRBJ2-3	TRBV18	NA	CASSLHTGTDTQYF
TRBJ2-7	TRBV10-3	TRBD1	CAIPGTGIGEQYF
TRBJ2-2	TRBV20-1	NA	CSALEGGVKTTGELFF
TRBJ1-1	TRBV19	TRBD1	CASSIETTSDRAVFSEAFF
TRBJ2-7	TRBV28	NA	CASSLQQGGYEQYF
TRBJ1-5	TRBV5-1	NA	CASKPGRNQPQHF
TRBJ2-5	TRBV20-1	NA	CSGGGSKQETQYF
TRBJ2-5	TRBV27	NA	CASSSGTSPETQYF
TRBJ2-7	TRBV11-2	NA	CASSPIARASSYEQYF
TRBJ2-4	TRBV12-3/TRBV12-4	NA	CASSFDSTRAKNIQYF
TRBJ1-1	TRBV20-1	NA	CSAGDTLSMNTEAFF
TRBJ2-2	TRBV3-1	TRBD1	CASSYRGSVGTGELFF
TRBJ2-5	TRBV5-1	NA	CASSLAQGQETQYF
TRBJ2-5	TRBV27	TRBD2	CASSSIRLAGLGETQYF
TRBJ1-1	TRBV7-2	NA	CASSFPGRRNTEAFF
TRBJ2-2	TRBV15	NA	CATKAGFNTGELFF
TRBJ1-1	TRBV2	NA	CAGRGQTLSKNTEAFF
TRBJ1-1	TRBV7-9	TRBD1	CASRRGRDSRMNTEAFF
TRBJ2-2	TRBV27	TRBD2	CASSSGLAGVFGELFF
TRBJ2-7	TRBV7-3	NA	CASSPKSKYRTDSYEQYF
TRBJ2-7	TRBV20-1	TRBD2	CSAFPSGRPFGQYF
TRBJ1-4	TRBV7-6	TRBD1	CASSLRDRGSNEKLFF
TRBJ1-6	TRBV12-3/TRBV12-4	NA	CASSRDTQNSPLHF
TRBJ2-7	TRBV29-1	TRBD2	CSVAGSGGPSGEQYF
TRBJ2-7	TRBV20-1	NA	CSARVRGYSYEQHF
TRBJ2-5	TRBV12-3/TRBV12-4	TRBD1	CASSLAGGQGPKTQYF
TRBJ2-4	TRBV12-3/TRBV12-4	NA	CASSTPSRIQYF
TRBJ2-5	TRBV6-5	NA	CASSYSAGTEETQYF
TRBJ2-5	TRBV28	NA	CASSFLFGKNYRWDQETQYF
TRBJ1-2	TRBV20-1	NA	CSARDQGSYGYTF
TRBJ1-1	TRBV6-1	NA	CASSERGATEAFF
TRBJ2-3	TRBV15	NA	CATSRDLQVDTQYF
TRBJ2-7	TRBV5-1	NA	CASSSGQGVGAYEQYF
TRBJ2-5	TRBV28	TRBD2	CASSHGGGFGETQYF
TRBJ1-6	TRBV15	TRBD1	CATSREGQADSLHF
TRBJ2-1	TRBV6-5	NA	CASSYTAGQNNEQFF
TRBJ2-5	TRBV5-4	NA	CASSRGSGLQETQYF
TRBJ2-1	TRBV27	NA	CASSFPGAYNEQFF
TRBJ2-5	TRBV3-1	NA	CASSQGRQREETQYF
TRBJ2-7	TRBV5-4	NA	CASSLEGRAYEQYF
TRBJ2-5	TRBV5-1	TRBD2	CASSGTSDETQYF
TRBJ2-1	TRBV29-1	TRBD2	CSVVVAGVLGNEQFF
TRBJ1-2	TRBV11-2	NA	CASSYADIPGYTF
TRBJ1-1	TRBV6-1	NA	CASHREGNTEAFF
TRBJ1-6	TRBV12-3/TRBV12-4	TRBD1	CASSLDGTVGNSPLHF
TRBJ2-1	TRBV28	TRBD2	CASGLAGGFNEQFF
TRBJ1-4	TRBV15	TRBD1	CATSPRTGGREKLFF
TRBJ2-3	TRBV2	NA	CASSELRDTQYF
TRBJ2-2	TRBV6-1	NA	CASFSGHGYTGELFF
TRBJ2-7	TRBV27	NA	CASSLSPTVSYEQYF
TRBJ2-5	TRBV11-2	NA	CASSLVQETQYF